This TCR beta chain was sequenced for a study of shared clonotypes between healthy human individuals (TCRdb year 2020). At the level of the whole study: The cohort comprised two women and a few men aged 18 to 49 years. Blood TCR repertoires of five healthy adults were deeply sequenced to estimate repertoire size and the extent of clonotype sharing between individuals. To increase sequencing depth and limit assay-specific biases, different laboratories used diverse techniques to prepare libraries and sequence TCR repertoires. Per donor, leukapheresis produced somewhere between about 0.9 and 9.5 billion PBMCs.

What the authors observed across the whole study: Pairwise subsampling led to the expectation that sequencing depth would affect the degree of clonotype sharing among donors. The genetic and exposure-history diversity represented was limited by the small number of donors. Sampling was restricted to blood, and TCR repertoires in tissue are likely to differ from TCR repertoires in blood.

TCR CDR3 regions were amplified from genomic DNA by multiplex PCR using the deep immunoSEQ assay. Extracted genomic DNA from each cell subset was distributed evenly across all wells of several immunoSEQ 96-well plates, and each plate was treated as a replicate. Each replicate PCR for unsorted PBMC received about 310 ng genomic DNA, equal to about 30,000 T cell genomes. Genomic DNA from unsorted PBMC was sequenced over ten immunoSEQ deep assay plates. Purified libraries were measured with a Qubit 3.0 fluorometer, size-checked on a Bioanalyzer 2100, and measured again with the KAPA Library Quantification kit. Every immunoSEQ 96-well plate was sequenced on a dedicated single-read 150-cycle Illumina NextSeq 550 flow cell. From the authors' description of their analysis: Because only junctional sequences without quality scores were contained in the immunoSEQ output, filtering matching that applied to full-length reads could not be performed. To assign V/J genes and CDR3, sequences were annotated against IMGT germline references using PyIR, a Python wrapper for IgBLAST v1.9. Reads were filtered out if the reads had weak V/J assignments (E-value above 1e-6), no CDR3, stop codons, out-of-frame junctions, or ambiguous translated residues. V3J clonotypes were defined as sequences sharing an identical inferred V gene, J gene, and CDR3 amino acid sequence. Percentage overlap between repertoires was computed as shared unique clonotypes divided by the size of the smaller repertoire. RTK rarefaction, the Chao1 estimator, and Recon v2.1 estimates of unobserved clonotypes were used to assess repertoire richness. The table comes from immuneACCESS by way of TCRdb, which keeps in-frame sequences with V and J called. Part of the clones is missing from these tables; in studies checked, under half for an unresolved V gene and the rest for unknown reasons. The DNA was the basis for D and trimming; V, J and clone size are from that table. In all, the sample holds about 490,000 clones, and approximately 80% of those were seen once. Roughly 13% of the sample rests with the top ten.

This clone was observed at least ten times. It lacks a known antigen. No much larger clone exists at a distance of one base, and base qualities are not known. Here V drops 7 bases and J drops 7 bases, and the junction holds 11 bases not matched to any gene. Including cysteine and phenylalanine, the CDR3 has 16 amino acids. Just CDR3 DNA is preserved here, 48 bases in frame from base 1. CDR1 and CDR2 are read off the germline V gene as MDHEN and SYDVKM. The donors were healthy, HIV-negative adults who had no recently reported acute infections or vaccinations. Every donor was a Caucasian adult living in Nashville, Tennessee, USA. For unsorted samples, about 87 million PBMCs were counted, and genomic DNA was extracted using the QIAamp DNA Blood Mini kit. Blood was obtained by leukapheresis, after which PBMCs were separated by Ficoll-Histopaque density gradient centrifugation and cryopreserved in liquid nitrogen vapor phase.

The V gene is TRBV28 and the J gene is TRBJ2-1; 12 bases in between match TRBD2. This TCR was recovered from a woman aged 40-49 years in good health. Some clones in this sample may be carry-over from other donors' samples. Sequenced: PBMCs. The DNA is as follows: TGTGCCAGCATTAAAGCCGGGACTAGCGGGTTTAATGAGCAGTTCTTC. This sequence encodes CASIKAGTSGFNEQFF.